This record concerns one TCR beta chain sequence. The sample originates from a study of blood T cell repertoires in COVID-19. In the authors' methods: Amplification from reference gene primers served as the basis for estimated nucleated cell counts. The method was immunoSEQ multiplex PCR; TCRdb's version includes in-frame clones alone and lacks a portion of them. That table supplies the V and J calls and clone size; D and trimming were determined from the DNA. The top ten hold roughly 7.6% of the sample, which has 120,000 or so clones, 85% to 90% seen once. Germline CDR1 SGHTA, CDR2 FQGNSA. The V segment lost 5 bases and the J segment 5 bases; nucleotides outside the gene matches: 2. This CDR3 has 13 amino acids.

The sample taken for sequencing was peripheral blood. The source is a man aged 45-60 years with acute or convalescent COVID-19. This chain connects TRBV7-2 to TRBJ2-5; TRBD2 agrees at 10 bases. The CDR3 region is CASSPGLAETQYF. The CDR3 DNA reads TGTGCCAGCAGCCCGGGACTAGCGGAGACCCAGTACTTC.